These T cell receptor beta chains were read from a single sample in a study of memory CD4+ T cells and cytomegalovirus serostatus. Produced via immunoSEQ multiplex PCR; TCRdb's table is partial and in-frame only. The profile covers about 41,000 clones, with around 75% appearing a single time and 0.65% to 0.85% taken by the ten largest. Sequenced sample: memory CD4+ T cells from blood. The source of these receptors is an adult in good health and CMV-seronegative. Each CDR3 is given with its conserved first and last residue. The D gene is left open where the match is weak. Only some rows state a clone size, as once, few, many or a class for expanded clones.

V gene: TRBV6-6; D gene: NA; clone size: NA; J gene: TRBJ2-7; CDR3 protein: CASSSHDISYEQYF; CDR3 DNA: TGTGCCAGCAGTTCTCACGACATTTCCTACGAGCAGTACTTC
V gene: TRBV6-5; D gene: NA; clone size: few; J gene: TRBJ2-7; CDR3 protein: CASSSGVRHEQYF; CDR3 DNA: TGTGCCAGCAGTTCAGGGGTTCGCCACGAGCAGTACTTC
V gene: TRBV19; D gene: TRBD2; clone size: NA; J gene: TRBJ2-1; CDR3 protein: CASTFRGTSGYNEQFF; CDR3 DNA: TGTGCCAGTACCTTTCGGGGGACTAGCGGCTACAATGAGCAGTTCTTC
V gene: TRBV7-7; D gene: NA; clone size: NA; J gene: TRBJ2-5; CDR3 protein: CASSLGEKETQYF; CDR3 DNA: TGTGCTAGCAGCTTAGGGGAGAAAGAGACCCAGTACTTC
V gene: TRBV21-1; D gene: NA; clone size: NA; J gene: TRBJ2-5; CDR3 protein: CASETNRVETQYF; CDR3 DNA: TGTGCCAGCGAGACTAATCGAGTGGAGACCCAGTACTTC
V gene: TRBV2; D gene: NA; clone size: few; J gene: TRBJ1-6; CDR3 protein: CASSEGSPYNSPLHF; CDR3 DNA: TGTGCCAGCAGTGAGGGTAGTCCTTATAATTCACCCCTCCACTTT
V gene: TRBV4-1; D gene: NA; clone size: NA; J gene: TRBJ1-2; CDR3 protein: CASSQGLDQVYGYTF; CDR3 DNA: TGCGCCAGCAGCCAAGGCCTGGATCAGGTCTATGGCTACACCTTC
V gene: TRBV5-1; D gene: NA; clone size: NA; J gene: TRBJ1-1; CDR3 protein: CASSLGDPLNTEAFF; CDR3 DNA: TGCGCCAGCAGCTTGGGTGACCCACTGAACACTGAAGCTTTCTTT
V gene: TRBV7-9; D gene: TRBD1; clone size: NA; J gene: TRBJ1-1; CDR3 protein: CASSLPGQEAFF; CDR3 DNA: TGTGCCAGCAGCCTCCCGGGACAGGAAGCTTTCTTT
V gene: TRBV12-1; D gene: NA; clone size: once; J gene: TRBJ2-1; CDR3 protein: CASSLGGLHNEQFF; CDR3 DNA: TGTGCCAGCAGCTTGGGGGGACTACACAATGAGCAGTTCTTC